The sequence of this TCR beta chain was determined in a study of blood T cell repertoires in COVID-19. Study-wide context: From the United States, Italy and Spain came samples of acute and convalescent COVID-19. From T cells, B-cell-depleted T cells, or PBMCs came the material, which was cDNA or gDNA.

In the study's own analysis: Reference gene primer amplification yielded estimated nucleated cell counts. The data were produced by immunoSEQ multiplex PCR, yet TCRdb's version contains in-frame clones alone and is incomplete. V, J and clone size derive from that table, while D and trimming were established from the DNA sequence. This sample yields some 180,000 clones, of which about 75% are seen a single time; around 8.9% belongs to the top ten. V lost 2 bases and J lost 2; bases outside the gene matches: 22. This CDR3 spans 21 amino acids. Germline V gene sequence: CDR1 SGHTA, CDR2 FQGTGA. The sequencing sample was made of peripheral blood. The chain has TRBV7-3 and TRBJ2-7; 9 bases fit TRBD2. This receptor was taken from a woman between 50 and 59 years old with active or convalescent COVID-19. The CDR3 sequence: CASSLPWVSSGGLALPYEQYF. The CDR3 DNA reads as TGTGCCAGCAGCTTACCCTGGGTGAGTAGCGGGGGCCTAGCCCTCCCCTACGAGCAGTACTTC.